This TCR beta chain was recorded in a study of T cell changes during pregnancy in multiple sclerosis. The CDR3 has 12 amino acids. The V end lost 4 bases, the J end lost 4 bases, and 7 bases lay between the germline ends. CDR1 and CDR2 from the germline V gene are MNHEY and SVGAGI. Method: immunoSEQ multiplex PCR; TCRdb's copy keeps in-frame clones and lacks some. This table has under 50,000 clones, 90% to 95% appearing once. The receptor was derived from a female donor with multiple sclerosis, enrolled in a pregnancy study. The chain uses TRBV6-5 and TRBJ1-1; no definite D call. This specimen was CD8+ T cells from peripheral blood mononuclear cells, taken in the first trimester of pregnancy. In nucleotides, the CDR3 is TGTGCCAGCAGTTTACCCGGCACTGAAGCTTTCTTT. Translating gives CASSLPGTEAFF.